Following are 3 T cell receptor beta chains from one sample sequenced in a study of post-analysis software for immune sequencing data. Study-level points and caveats: Elevated frequency relative to controls characterized four to six TRBV segments in patients, TRBV5-6, TRBV5-1 and TRBV20-1 among them.

Unique molecular identifiers were present in the TCR beta cDNA libraries. TCRdb ran MiXCR on the PCR reads and lists one entry per CDR3 protein. The sample has 750,000 to 950,000 distinct CDR3 sequences; about 53% are singletons. No antigen is known for these receptors. Sequenced sample: blood. Every receptor here comes from a girl between 5 and 17 years old with multiple sclerosis.

This chain links TRBV11-2 with TRBJ1-2, with D possibly being TRBD1 (5 bases). The germline V and J ends were trimmed by 5 bases and 4 bases, with 20 bases remaining between them. Germline V gene data show CDR1 as SGHAT and CDR2 as FQNNGV. The CDR3 sequence is 16 residues long. The CDR3 is CASSAPGLRKSYGYTF. The DNA of the CDR3 is TGTGCCAGCAGCGCTCCGGGACTTCGAAAATCCTATGGCTACACCTTC. Complete variable domain (other parts from reference TRBV11-2 and TRBJ1-2): EAGVAQSPRYKIIEKRQSVAFWCNPISGHATLYWYQQILGQGPKLLIQFQNNGVVDDSQLPKDRFSAERLKGVDSTLKIQPAKLEDSAVYLCASSAPGLRKSYGYTFGSGTRLTVV.

The sample holds a few counts of this clonotype. The rearrangement uses TRBV9 and TRBJ1-2; 7 bases line up with TRBD1. CDR3 length: 17 residues. V shed 3 bases, J shed 4 bases, and the junction held 15 bases outside the gene matches. Germline CDR1 reads SGDLS; CDR2 reads YYNGEE. The CDR3 nucleotides read TGTGCCAGCAGCGCCTCATTGCTGGGACAGACAAGCTATGGCTACACCTTC. The encoded protein is CASSASLLGQTSYGYTF.

This chain connects TRBV7-3 to TRBJ2-3, with TRBD2 as a possible D gene (5 bases). This CDR3 has 15 amino acids. Per the germline V gene, CDR1 is SGHTA and CDR2 is FQGTGA. The V end was cut by 2 bases, the J end by 6 bases, with 15 bases between. DNA of the CDR3: TGTGCCAGCAGCTTAGGACTTCTGCGCGGCGATACGCAGTATTTT. It translates to CASSLGLLRGDTQYF.